This T cell receptor (beta chain) was captured in a study of T cells in women clearing cervical HPV infection. Remarks on this clone: The read halts 3 residues ahead of the CDR3 end, with the missing end drawn from the germline J gene.

TCRdb's table, derived via immunoSEQ multiplex PCR, lists solely in-frame clones and lacks some. The sample totals about 30,000 clones; its top ten clones hold more than 4%. Germline CDR1 and CDR2: LNHDA and SQIVND (reference sequence). V trimming: 6 bases; J trimming: 2 bases; junction bases outside the gene matches: 3. This CDR3 is built from 14 residues. The TCR originated in a woman between 18 and 75 years old with a cervical HPV16 infection that either progressed to CIN3+ or cleared (not recorded which). What was sequenced was blood buffy coat. The rearrangement uses TRBV19 and TRBJ2-1, with 8 bases matching TRBD1. The CDR3 DNA, read in part, is TGTGCCAGTAGCCTGGACAGGGCCTACAATGAG. Residues: CASSLDRAYNE. The CDR3 in its entirety is CASSLDRAYNEQFF.